This T cell receptor beta chain was documented in a study of T cells in localized non-small cell lung cancer. Overall study results and limits: The study sequenced only one region of the tumor. As a result, intratumor heterogeneity could not be excluded and remains possible.

Germline CDR1 and CDR2: SGHNT and YENEEA. This CDR3 has 15 amino acids. The trim removed 5 bases at V and 3 bases at J, leaving 5 bases unmatched. Sequencing used immunoSEQ multiplex PCR; TCRdb keeps in-frame clones, though not all of them. Of about 1,600 clones listed, about 24% are singletons. Of note for this clone: Its target is unknown.

This TCR came from a woman aged 35 to 70 with stage III lung adenocarcinoma. The rearrangement joins TRBV11-3 to TRBJ2-3; 10 bases fit TRBD2. This specimen was lung tumor tissue, taken before any cancer treatment. CDR3 nucleotides: TGTGCCAGCAGCCTTGTAGCGGGAGGTACAGATACGCAGTATTTT. This encodes CASSLVAGGTDTQYF.